Listed here are 2 T cell receptor beta chains from one sample, sequenced in a study of T-cell memory formation after mild COVID-19. TCRdb reprocessed the 5' RACE reads with MiXCR, giving one entry per CDR3 protein. The sample lists about 210,000 distinct CDR3 sequences; around 27% were seen once. Sequencing was carried out using PBMCs or a T cell subset sorted from them (not recorded which). The receptors originated from an adult woman who had mild COVID-19 (a few samples of this study predate the infection). Cell type and time point are not known.

V and J are TRBV27 and TRBJ1-2; TRBD1 matches 7 bases. V lost 5 bases, J lost 8 bases, and 14 bases stayed unmatched. Looked up from germline, CDR1 is MNHEY and CDR2 is SMNVEV (reference sequence). This CDR3 region has 15 residues. CDR3 amino acids: CASSAGQVASRGYTF. The DNA of the CDR3 is TGTGCCAGCAGTGCCGGACAGGTCGCCAGCCGGGGCTACACCTTC.

The chain couples TRBV11-2 to TRBJ2-1; TRBD2 might be the D (6 bases). Germline-derived CDR1 and CDR2 are SGHAT and FQNNGV. Trimming took off 2 bases at V and 10 bases at J, with 18 bases between the two ends. The CDR3 consists of 15 residues. Here the CDR3 DNA reads TGTGCCAGCAGCTTATGGAGGGCCTCGGTAGGGGAGCAGTTCTTC. Translated: CASSLWRASVGEQFF.